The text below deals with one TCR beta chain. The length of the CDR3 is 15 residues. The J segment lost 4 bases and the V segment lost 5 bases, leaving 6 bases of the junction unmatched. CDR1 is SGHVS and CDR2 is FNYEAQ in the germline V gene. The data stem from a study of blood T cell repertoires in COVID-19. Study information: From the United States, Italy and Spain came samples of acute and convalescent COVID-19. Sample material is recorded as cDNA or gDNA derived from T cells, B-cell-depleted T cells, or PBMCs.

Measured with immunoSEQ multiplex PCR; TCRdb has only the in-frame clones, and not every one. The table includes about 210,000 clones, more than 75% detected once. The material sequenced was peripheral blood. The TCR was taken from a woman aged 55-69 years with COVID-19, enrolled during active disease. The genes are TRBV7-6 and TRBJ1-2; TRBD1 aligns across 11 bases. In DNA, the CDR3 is TGTGCCAGCAGCCAGGGACAGGGGGACCCCTATGGCTACACCTTC. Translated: CASSQGQGDPYGYTF.